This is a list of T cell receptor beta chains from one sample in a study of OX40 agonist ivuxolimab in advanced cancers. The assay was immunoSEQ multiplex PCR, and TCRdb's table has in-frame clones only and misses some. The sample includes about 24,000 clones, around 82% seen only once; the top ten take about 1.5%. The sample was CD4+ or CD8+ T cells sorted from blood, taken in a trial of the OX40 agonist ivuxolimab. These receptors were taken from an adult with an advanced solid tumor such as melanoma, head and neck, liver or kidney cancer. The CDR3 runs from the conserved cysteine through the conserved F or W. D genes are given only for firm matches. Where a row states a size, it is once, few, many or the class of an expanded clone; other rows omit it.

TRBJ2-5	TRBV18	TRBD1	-	CASSRGERGLQETQYF	TGTGCCAGCTCACGAGGGGAAAGGGGGCTCCAAGAGACCCAGTACTTC
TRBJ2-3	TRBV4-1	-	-	CASSQDPHRGGFTDTQYF	TGCGCCAGCAGCCAAGATCCCCACAGGGGAGGATTCACAGATACGCAGTATTTT
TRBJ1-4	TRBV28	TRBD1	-	CASTRPGQGNEKLFF	TGTGCCAGCACCCGCCCCGGACAGGGTAATGAAAAACTGTTTTTT
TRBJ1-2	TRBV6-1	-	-	CASSEATQFYGYTF	TGTGCCAGCAGTGAAGCGACCCAGTTCTATGGCTACACCTTC
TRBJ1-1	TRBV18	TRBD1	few	CASSRTTGGPLSQAFF	TGTGCCAGCTCACGAACTACAGGGGGCCCGCTCTCCCAAGCTTTCTTT
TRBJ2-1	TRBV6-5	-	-	CASSRTSRSYNEQFF	TGTGCCAGCAGTCGGACTTCCCGCTCCTACAATGAGCAGTTCTTC
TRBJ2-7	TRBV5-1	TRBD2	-	CASSPGTSGSSSYEQYF	TGCGCCAGCAGTCCCGGGACTAGCGGGTCTAGCTCCTACGAGCAGTACTTC
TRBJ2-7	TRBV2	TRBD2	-	CASSGRGRLAGFEQYF	TGTGCCAGCAGTGGTCGAGGGAGACTAGCAGGTTTCGAGCAGTACTTC
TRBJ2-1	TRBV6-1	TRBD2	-	CASSAPGLAGGNEQFF	TGTGCCAGCAGTGCCCCAGGACTAGCGGGGGGGAATGAGCAGTTCTTC
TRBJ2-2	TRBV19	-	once	CASSPTDSGPGELFF	TGTGCCAGTAGTCCCACTGACAGTGGCCCCGGGGAGCTGTTTTTT